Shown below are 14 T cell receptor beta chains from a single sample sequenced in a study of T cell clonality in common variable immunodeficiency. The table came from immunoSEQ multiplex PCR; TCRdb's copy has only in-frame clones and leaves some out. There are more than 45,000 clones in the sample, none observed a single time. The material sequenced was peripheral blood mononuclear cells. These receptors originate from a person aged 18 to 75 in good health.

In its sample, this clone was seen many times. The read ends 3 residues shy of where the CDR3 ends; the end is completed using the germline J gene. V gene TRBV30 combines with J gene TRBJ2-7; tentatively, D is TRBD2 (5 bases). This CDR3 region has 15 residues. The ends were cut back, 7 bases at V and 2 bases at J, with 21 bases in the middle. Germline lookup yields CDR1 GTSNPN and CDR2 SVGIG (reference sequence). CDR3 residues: CAFGDGVRYTYEQYF. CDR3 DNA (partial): TGTGCCTTCGGGGATGGCGTTAGGTATACCTACGAG.

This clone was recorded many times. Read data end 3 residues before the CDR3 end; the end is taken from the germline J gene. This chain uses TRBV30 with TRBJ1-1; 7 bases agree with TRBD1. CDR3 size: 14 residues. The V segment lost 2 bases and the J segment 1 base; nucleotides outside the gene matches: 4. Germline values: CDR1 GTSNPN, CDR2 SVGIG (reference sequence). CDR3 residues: CAWSWDSRNTEAFF. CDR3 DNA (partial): TGTGCCTGGAGTTGGGACAGCCGGAACACTGAA.

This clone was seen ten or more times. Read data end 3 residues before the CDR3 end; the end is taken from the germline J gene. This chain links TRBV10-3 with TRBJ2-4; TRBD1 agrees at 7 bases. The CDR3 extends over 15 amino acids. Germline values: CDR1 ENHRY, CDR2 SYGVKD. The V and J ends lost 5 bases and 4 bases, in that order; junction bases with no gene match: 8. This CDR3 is CAISPSGTAKNIQYF. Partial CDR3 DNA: TGTGCCATCAGTCCCTCCGGGACAGCTAAAAACATT.

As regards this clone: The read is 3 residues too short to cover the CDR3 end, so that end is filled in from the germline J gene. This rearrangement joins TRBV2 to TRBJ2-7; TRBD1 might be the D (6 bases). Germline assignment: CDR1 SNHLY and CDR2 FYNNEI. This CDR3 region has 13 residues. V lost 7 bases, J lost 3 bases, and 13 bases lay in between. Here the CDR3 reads CASTADRDYEQYF. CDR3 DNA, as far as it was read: TGTGCCAGCACCGCGGACAGAGACTACGAG.

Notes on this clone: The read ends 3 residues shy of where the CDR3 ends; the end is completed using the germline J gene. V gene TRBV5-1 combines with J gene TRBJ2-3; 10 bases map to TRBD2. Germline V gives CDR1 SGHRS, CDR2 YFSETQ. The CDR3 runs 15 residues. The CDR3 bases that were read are TGCGCCAGCAGCTCGCTAGCGGGGGCAAAAGAGACG. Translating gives CASSSLAGAKET. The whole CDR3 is CASSSLAGAKETQYF. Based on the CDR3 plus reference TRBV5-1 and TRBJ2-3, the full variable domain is KAGVTQTPRYLIKTRGQQVTLSCSPISGHRSVSWYQQTPGQGLQFLFEYFSETQRNKGNFPGRFSGRQFSNSRSEMNVSTLELGDSALYLCASSSLAGAKETQYFGPGTRLTVL.

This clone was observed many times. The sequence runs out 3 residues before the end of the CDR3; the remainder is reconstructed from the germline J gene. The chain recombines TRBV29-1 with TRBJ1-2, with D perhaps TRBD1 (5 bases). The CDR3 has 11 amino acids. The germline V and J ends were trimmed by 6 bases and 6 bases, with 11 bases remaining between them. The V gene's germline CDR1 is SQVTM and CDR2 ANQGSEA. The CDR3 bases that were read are TGCAGCGTCAACGGGGGGGATGGC. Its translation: CSVNGGDG. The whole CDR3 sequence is CSVNGGDGYTF. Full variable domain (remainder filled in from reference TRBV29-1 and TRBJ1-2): SAVISQKPSRDICQRGTSLTIQCQVDSQVTMMFWYRQQPGQSLTLIATANQGSEATYESGFVIDKFPISRPNLTFSTLTVSNMSPEDSSIYLCSVNGGDGYTFGSGTRLTVV.

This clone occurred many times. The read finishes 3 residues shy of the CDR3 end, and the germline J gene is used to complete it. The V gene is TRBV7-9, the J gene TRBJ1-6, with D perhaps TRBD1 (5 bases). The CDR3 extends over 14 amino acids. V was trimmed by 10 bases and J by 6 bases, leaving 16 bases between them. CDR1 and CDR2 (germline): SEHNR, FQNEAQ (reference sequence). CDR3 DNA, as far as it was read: TGTGCCACGTCCGGGGGGGAGGGTAATTCACCC. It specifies CATSGGEGNSP. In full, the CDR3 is CATSGGEGNSPLHF.

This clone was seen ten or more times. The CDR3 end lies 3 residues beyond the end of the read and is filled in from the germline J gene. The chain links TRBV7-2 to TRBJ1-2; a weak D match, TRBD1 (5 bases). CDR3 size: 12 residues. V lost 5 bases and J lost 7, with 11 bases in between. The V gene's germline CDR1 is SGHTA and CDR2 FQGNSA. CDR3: CASSPAGSGYTF. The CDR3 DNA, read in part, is TGTGCCAGCAGCCCAGCAGGGAGTGGC.

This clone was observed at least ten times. The CDR3 reads CSARDPRGHEQYF. Partial CDR3 DNA: TGCAGTGCTAGAGACCCGCGGGGCCACGAG. The V and J genes are TRBV20-1 and TRBJ2-7; tentative D call: TRBD2 (6 bases). The read ends 3 residues before the CDR3 terminus; that terminus is restored from the germline J gene. The ends were cut back, 0 bases at V and 5 bases at J, with 11 bases in the middle. Germline lookup yields CDR1 DFQATT and CDR2 SNEGSKA (reference sequence). This CDR3 has 13 residues.

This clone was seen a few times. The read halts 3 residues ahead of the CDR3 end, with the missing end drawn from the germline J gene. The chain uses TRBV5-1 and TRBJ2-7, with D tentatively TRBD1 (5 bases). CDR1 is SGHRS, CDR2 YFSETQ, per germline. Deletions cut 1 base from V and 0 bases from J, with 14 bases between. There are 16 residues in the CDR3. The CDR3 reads CASSLFASDSSYEQYF. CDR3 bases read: TGCGCCAGCAGCTTGTTCGCCAGTGACAGCTCCTACGAG. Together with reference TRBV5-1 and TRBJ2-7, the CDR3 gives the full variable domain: KAGVTQTPRYLIKTRGQQVTLSCSPISGHRSVSWYQQTPGQGLQFLFEYFSETQRNKGNFPGRFSGRQFSNSRSEMNVSTLELGDSALYLCASSLFASDSSYEQYFGPGTRLTVT.

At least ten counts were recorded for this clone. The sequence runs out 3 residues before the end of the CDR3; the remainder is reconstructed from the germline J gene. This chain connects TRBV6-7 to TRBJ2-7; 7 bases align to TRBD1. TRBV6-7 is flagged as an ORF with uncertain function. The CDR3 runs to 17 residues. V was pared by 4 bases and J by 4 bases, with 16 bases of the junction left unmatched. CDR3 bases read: TGTGCCAGCAGTTCAACGCCGACCGGGACAGAGACTTACGAG. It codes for CASSSTPTGTETYE. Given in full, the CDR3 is CASSSTPTGTETYEQYF.

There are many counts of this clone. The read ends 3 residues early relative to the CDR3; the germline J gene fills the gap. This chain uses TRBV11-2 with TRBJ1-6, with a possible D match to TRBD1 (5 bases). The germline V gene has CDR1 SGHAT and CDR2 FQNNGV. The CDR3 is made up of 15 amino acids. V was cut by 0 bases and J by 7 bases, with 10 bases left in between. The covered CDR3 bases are TGTGCCAGCAGCTTAGATCAGGGCCGAAATTCACCC. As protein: CASSLDQGRNSP. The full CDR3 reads CASSLDQGRNSPLHF.

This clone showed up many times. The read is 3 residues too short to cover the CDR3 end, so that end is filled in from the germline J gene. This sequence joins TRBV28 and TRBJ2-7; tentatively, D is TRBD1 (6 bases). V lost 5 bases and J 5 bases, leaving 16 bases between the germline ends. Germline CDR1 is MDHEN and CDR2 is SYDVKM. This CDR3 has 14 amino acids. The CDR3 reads CASSTPSQGDEQYF. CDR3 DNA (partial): TGTGCCAGCAGTACCCCCTCACAGGGCGACGAG.

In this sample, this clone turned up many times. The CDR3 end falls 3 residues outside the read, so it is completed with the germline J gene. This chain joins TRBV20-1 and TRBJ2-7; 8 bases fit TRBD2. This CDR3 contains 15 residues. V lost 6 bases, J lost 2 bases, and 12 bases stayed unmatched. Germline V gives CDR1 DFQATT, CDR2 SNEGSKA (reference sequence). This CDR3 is CSANPQRGSTYEQYF. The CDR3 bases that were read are TGCAGTGCCAACCCTCAGCGGGGGTCGACCTACGAG.